The 3 T cell receptor beta chains presented below share a single source sample, sequenced in a study of blood T cell repertoires in COVID-19. Assay: immunoSEQ multiplex PCR; the TCRdb copy retains only in-frame clones and omits some. The sample has a few hundred thousand clones, about 91% seen once; the top ten hold approximately 8.8%. Source material: PBMCs or T cells enriched from blood (not recorded which). These receptors were collected from a middle-aged woman who had recovered from COVID-19.

The gene calls are TRBV5-1 and TRBJ1-2; 7 positions agree with TRBD1. There are 14 residues in the CDR3. Trimming at V came to 4 bases and at J to 4 bases, leaving 7 bases not matched to a gene. The V gene's germline CDR1 is SGHRS and CDR2 YFSETQ. DNA for the CDR3: TGCGCCAGCAGCCCAGAGGGGGCTGGCTATGGCTACACCTTC. Its protein is CASSPEGAGYGYTF.

The gene calls are TRBV10-3 and TRBJ2-7; 9 bases fit TRBD2. The CDR3 is made up of 13 amino acids. CDR1 and CDR2 from the germline V gene are ENHRY and SYGVKD. With 10 bases clipped from V and 6 bases from J, the junction kept 10 bases outside the gene matches. The CDR3 loop reads CATGVASGIEQYF. In nucleotides, the CDR3 is TGTGCCACCGGTGTGGCTAGCGGGATCGAGCAGTACTTC.

V gene TRBV28 combines with J gene TRBJ2-7; D perhaps matches TRBD1 (5 bases). Trimming removed 6 bases from V and 2 bases from J, with 14 bases in between. The CDR3 has 14 amino acids. CDR1 and CDR2 from the germline V gene are MDHEN and SYDVKM. This CDR3 reads CASRTPAGTYEQYF. The CDR3 nucleotides read TGTGCCAGCAGAACCCCCGCAGGGACCTACGAGCAGTACTTC.